This TCR beta chain was observed in a study of cytomegalovirus exposure and HLA in healthy donors. The PCR made use of 60 Vbeta and 13 Jbeta primers. Clones were read by immunoSEQ multiplex PCR, and TCRdb kept only the in-frame ones, dropping some. This table has approximately 130,000 clones, roughly 85% appearing once. Donors in the study were healthy people who gave bone marrow. Trimming took 2 bases from V and 0 from J, leaving 5 bases between them. In germline, CDR1 is SGHTA, CDR2 FQGTGA. The CDR3 loop spans 15 amino acids. Study-level results: An observed cluster of highly shared sequence variants was recorded as a likely sequencing artifact.

Of note for this clone: Its antigen is as yet unknown.

The rearrangement links TRBV7-3 to TRBJ2-6, with no clear D. The source is a man aged 35-49 years in good health and CMV-seronegative. The sequencing input was PBMCs. CDR3 protein: CASSLFGSGANVLTF. CDR3 nucleotide sequence: TGTGCCAGCAGCTTATTCGGCTCTGGGGCCAACGTCCTGACTTTC.